Included here is one TCR beta chain sequence, with context. The entry originates in a study of shared clonotypes between healthy human individuals. Measured with immunoSEQ multiplex PCR; TCRdb has only the in-frame clones, and not every one. The table has about a million clones, 76% seen once. V was trimmed by 3 bases and J by 2 bases, leaving 12 bases between them. This CDR3 has 15 amino acids. Germline V gene sequence: CDR1 SGDLS, CDR2 YYNGEE. The clonotype comes from a man between 18 and 29 years old in good health. Sequenced input: memory CD4+ T cells sorted from blood. Subset reported: CD45RA-negative fraction. The V gene is TRBV9, the J gene TRBJ1-3; D gene ambiguous. The CDR3 here is CASSDRGSAGNTIYF. CDR3 coding DNA: TGTGCCAGCAGCGATCGAGGAAGCGCTGGAAACACCATATATTTT. The full variable domain, with the rest looked up from reference TRBV9 and TRBJ1-3, is DSGVTQTPKHLITATGQRVTLRCSPRSGDLSVYWYQQSLDQGLQFLIQYYNGEERAKGNILERFSAQQFPDLHSELNLSSLELGDSALYFCASSDRGSAGNTIYFGEGSWLTVV.